This entry lists 23 T cell receptor beta chains sequenced from one sample in a study of blood T cells in healthy people across ages. Primers used in a second PCR of roughly 6 to 12 cycles were a sample-barcoded 5' primer and a J-beta primer mix. A single record per CDR3 protein comes from TCRdb applying MiXCR to the 5' RACE reads. The table records some 670,000 distinct CDR3 sequences, 40% to 65% of them present only once. Material for sequencing was blood. Receptor source: a woman aged 80 or over in good health.

The chain carries TRBV29-1 and TRBJ2-3; D might be TRBD1 (7 bases). Deletions cut 0 bases from V and 6 bases from J, with 22 bases between. Germline CDR1 is SQVTM and CDR2 is ANQGSEA. The CDR3 length is 17 residues. Here the CDR3 DNA reads TGCAGCGTTGAAGATCTGGCGATGGCAGGGGGGCCCGATACGCAGTATTTT. Amino acids: CSVEDLAMAGGPDTQYF.

The chain combines TRBV13 with TRBJ2-1, with TRBD1 matching 8 bases. V was clipped by 9 bases and J by 5 bases; unmatched bases: 9. Germline V gene sequence: CDR1 PRHDT, CDR2 FYEKMQ (reference sequence). The CDR3 is 14 residues long. CDR3 coding DNA: TGTGCCAGTGGAAAGGACAGGGATCACAATGAGCAGTTCTTC. This translates into CASGKDRDHNEQFF.

The gene calls are TRBV11-2 and TRBJ2-3; D is unresolved. Trimming pared 4 bases from V and 10 bases from J, leaving 9 bases between. The CDR3 sequence is 11 residues long. Germline V gives CDR1 SGHAT, CDR2 FQNNGV. The CDR3: CASSSPSPQYF. The CDR3 region has the DNA TGTGCCAGCAGCTCCCCCAGTCCGCAGTATTTT.

J is TRBJ2-4 and V is TRBV20-1, with D possibly being TRBD1 or TRBD2 (6 bases each). The assigned J gene may be wrong: the sequence end matches TRBJ2-7 better. This CDR3 is 12 amino acids long. Germline V CDR1 and CDR2: DFQATT, SNEGSKA (reference sequence). CDR3 nucleotide sequence: TGCAGTGCCCGGGGGCGGGACTACGAGCAGTACTTC. Its translation is CSARGRDYEQYF.

This clonotype was found many times. The rearrangement uses TRBV4-2 and TRBJ1-4; D uncertain. Trimming pared 3 bases from V and 6 bases from J, leaving 23 bases between. The CDR3 runs to 18 residues. In germline, CDR1 is LGHNA, CDR2 YNFKEQ. CDR3 sequence: CASSHETYGYSRDEKLFF. The CDR3 DNA is TGTGCCAGCAGCCATGAGACCTATGGATACTCGAGGGATGAAAAACTGTTTTTT.

The rearrangement joins TRBV5-1 to TRBJ2-7, with a possible D match to TRBD1 (5 bases). Trimming stripped 4 bases from V and 9 bases from J, with 11 bases between. This CDR3 has 11 amino acids. Per germline, CDR1 SGHRS and CDR2 YFSETQ. In DNA form, the CDR3 reads TGCGCCAGCAGCGATTTAGACAGGCAGTACTTC. Amino acids: CASSDLDRQYF.

At least ten counts were recorded for this clonotype. The chain uses TRBV28 and TRBJ2-7; tentative D call: TRBD2 (5 bases). CDR3 length equals 16 residues. The germline V gene has CDR1 MDHEN and CDR2 SYDVKM. Trimming took off 3 bases at V and 5 bases at J, with 20 bases between the two ends. CDR3 sequence: CASSFYAGLNPHEQYF. The CDR3 DNA follows: TGTGCCAGCAGTTTTTATGCGGGCCTCAATCCCCACGAGCAGTACTTC.

This clonotype was recorded many times. The rearrangement uses TRBV20-1 and TRBJ2-3; D is possibly TRBD2 (6 bases). Germline V gives CDR1 DFQATT, CDR2 SNEGSKA (reference sequence). The CDR3 covers 14 residues. V lost 5 bases and J lost 1, with 13 bases in between. For the CDR3, the DNA is TGCAGTGCTTGGGTGGGAGGCCGCACAGATACGCAGTATTTT. This translates into CSAWVGGRTDTQYF.

The V and J genes are TRBV6-6 and TRBJ2-6; possible D gene TRBD1, 6 bases. V lost 10 bases to trimming and J lost 8 bases, with 18 bases between them. Germline CDR1 and CDR2: MNHNY and SVGAGI (reference sequence). This CDR3 has 14 amino acids. The CDR3 region is CATSLTGTTNVLTF. In nucleotides, the CDR3 is TGTGCCACCAGCTTAACAGGGACGACCAACGTCCTGACTTTC.

The rearrangement joins TRBV12-2 to TRBJ1-4. TRBV12-2 is reported as a pseudogene. The CDR3 spans 12 residues. This CDR3 is CASRLEARKLFF. The CDR3 nucleotides are TGTGCAAGTCGCTTAGAGGCCCGAAAACTGTTTTTT.

This sequence joins TRBV3-1 and TRBJ2-6; 11 bases are shared with TRBD2. The CDR3 covers 16 residues. V shed 0 bases, J shed 10 bases, and the junction held 5 bases outside the gene matches. Germline V gene data show CDR1 as LGHDT and CDR2 as YNNKEL (reference sequence). The DNA of the CDR3 is TGTGCCAGCAGCCAAGACCGACTAGCGGGGATTAACGTCCTGACTTTC. Amino acids: CASSQDRLAGINVLTF. The full variable domain, in which reference TRBV3-1 and TRBJ2-6 provide the parts outside the CDR3, is DTAVSQTPKYLVTQMGNDKSIKCEQNLGHDTMYWYKQDSKKFLKIMFSYNNKELIINETVPNRFSPKSPDKAHLNLHINSLELGDSAVYFCASSQDRLAGINVLTFGAGSRLTVL.

About this clonotype: One base away lies a much larger clone, so this may be a sequencing read error. V and J are TRBV10-2 and TRBJ2-1; D uncertain. Germline V CDR1 and CDR2: WSHSY, SAAADI. The CDR3 extends over 12 amino acids. CDR3 region: CASRESYNEQFF. The CDR3 DNA follows: TGCGCCAGCAGGGAGTCCTACAATGAGCAGTTCTTC.

Only a few counts were recorded for this clonotype. The rearrangement links TRBV7-2 to TRBJ2-1; 10 bases are shared with TRBD2. Germline lookup yields CDR1 SGHTA and CDR2 FQGNSA. V dropped 4 bases and J dropped 13; count of bases not matched to a gene: 13. CDR3 length equals 15 residues. The CDR3 is CASSSRLAGDPVQFF. CDR3 coding DNA: TGTGCCAGCAGCTCCAGGCTAGCGGGGGACCCCGTTCAGTTCTTC.

The chain employs TRBV29-1 and TRBJ1-1; D is unresolved. Trimming left V 4 bases short and J 4 bases short, with 10 bases between. The CDR3 runs 12 residues. Germline V gene lookup returns CDR1 SQVTM and CDR2 ANQGSEA. In DNA form, the CDR3 reads TGCAGCGTTGTGCAGACGAGCACTGAAGCTTTCTTT. Amino acids: CSVVQTSTEAFF.

The chain has TRBV20-1 and TRBJ2-1; tentative D call: TRBD2 (5 bases). This CDR3 comprises 13 residues. Deletions cut 2 bases from V and 4 bases from J, with 9 bases between. Germline values: CDR1 DFQATT, CDR2 SNEGSKA (reference sequence). CDR3 in amino acids: CSARRTGYNEQFF. The CDR3, as DNA: TGCAGTGCTAGAAGGACGGGGTACAATGAGCAGTTCTTC.

V is TRBV20-1 and J is TRBJ2-3, with 9 bases matching TRBD1. The CDR3 has 16 residues. The V segment lost 0 bases and the J segment 4 bases; nucleotides outside the gene matches: 8. Germline CDR1 is DFQATT and CDR2 is SNEGSKA (reference sequence). The CDR3, as DNA: TGCAGTGCTAGAGAAGGACTGAGACAGGGGGCAGATACGCAGTATTTT. Translated, it gives CSAREGLRQGADTQYF.

This sequence joins TRBV4-1 and TRBJ2-7; TRBD2 matches at 10 bases. CDR1 MGHRA and CDR2 YSYEKL come from the germline V gene. Trimming at V came to 1 base and at J to 2 bases, leaving 5 bases not matched to a gene. The CDR3 runs to 16 residues. As DNA, the CDR3 is TGCGCCAGCAGCCAAGGTTGGAGCGGGGGGGCCTACGAGCAGTACTTC. Amino acid sequence: CASSQGWSGGAYEQYF.

This clonotype showed up just once. A junction end diverges from the germline sequence, so it may reflect a read error. This sequence joins TRBV7-3 and TRBJ2-1; TRBD2 agrees at 7 bases. Germline V gene sequence: CDR1 SGHTA, CDR2 FQGTGA. The CDR3 covers 18 residues. CDR3 loop: CASSFYPSTGGKYNGQFF. CDR3 DNA: TGTGCCAGCAGCTTTTATCCCTCAACGGGAGGCAAATACAATGGGCAGTTCTTC.

This clonotype was counted at least ten times. The V call is TRBV6-2 or TRBV6-3, the J call TRBJ2-7, with D unresolved. Germline loops: CDR1 MNHEY, CDR2 SVGEGT. V dropped 6 bases and J dropped 1 base, with 10 bases sitting between them. CDR3 length equals 13 residues. The DNA of the CDR3 is TGTGCCAGCAGGGGATCAGGATCCTACGAGCAGTACTTC. This gives the protein CASRGSGSYEQYF.

The genes are TRBV7-8 and TRBJ2-7; tentative D call: TRBD1 (6 bases). The germline V gene encodes CDR1 SGHVS and CDR2 FQNEAQ. CDR3 length: 13 residues. Trimming stripped 5 bases from V and 3 bases from J, with 11 bases between. For the CDR3, the DNA is TGTGCCAGCAGCAAGAGGGACAACTACGAGCAGTACTTC. Translation gives CASSKRDNYEQYF.

Concerning this clonotype itself: At one end, the junction sequence differs from germline, possibly due to a read error. V is TRBV5-1 and J is TRBJ2-7; tentative D call: TRBD1 (5 bases). Germline CDR1 SGHRS, CDR2 YFSETQ. There are 15 residues in the CDR3. The CDR3 coding sequence is TGCGCTAGCAGCTTCTTAAAAGACAGTCCCTACGAGCAGTACTTC. Translating gives CASSFLKDSPYEQYF.

The V call is TRBV9, the J call TRBJ2-1, with 10 bases aligning to TRBD2. Germline CDR1 and CDR2: SGDLS and YYNGEE. Trimming cost V 3 bases and J 6 bases; bases outside gene matches: 6. The length of the CDR3 is 15 residues. CDR3 nucleotides: TGTGCCAGCAGCGCCTCGGGACTAGCGTTCAATGAGCAGTTCTTC. It yields the protein CASSASGLAFNEQFF.

The chain has TRBV2 and TRBJ2-5; perhaps TRBD2 as D (5 bases). This CDR3 is 12 amino acids long. Germline CDR1 and CDR2: SNHLY and FYNNEI. V was trimmed by 8 bases and J by 5 bases, leaving 12 bases between them. CDR3 protein: CASERPGETQYF. CDR3 nucleotides: TGTGCCAGCGAACGCCCGGGGGAGACCCAGTACTTC.